The 9 T cell receptor beta chains given below trace back to one sample, sequenced in a study of blood T cell repertoires in COVID-19. The assay was immunoSEQ multiplex PCR, and TCRdb's table has in-frame clones only and misses some. The sample consists of 150,000 to 200,000 clones, roughly 84% of them appearing once. Sequences were obtained from PBMCs or T cells enriched from blood (not recorded which). These receptors were obtained from a human donor with acute COVID-19. The donor label of this sample is uncertain.

This clone occurred a few times. This chain joins TRBV5-1 and TRBJ2-7, with 12 nucleotides matching TRBD2. V lost 4 bases, J lost 5 bases, and 7 bases stayed unmatched. The CDR3 runs 15 residues. CDR1 SGHRS and CDR2 YFSETQ come from the germline V gene. CDR3 amino acids: CASSITSGGRDEQYF. The DNA of the CDR3 is TGCGCCAGCAGCATCACTAGCGGGGGGAGGGACGAGCAGTACTTC.

J is TRBJ2-6 and V is TRBV21-1; no check of the table's D call, TRBD2, against the DNA was made. TRBV21-1 is tagged as a pseudogene. CDR3 length: 15 amino acids. This CDR3 reads CAGYIGGSGANVLTF. The CDR3 DNA reads as TGTGCCGGCTACATCGGGGGGTCTGGGGCCAACGTCCTGACTTTC.

This chain links TRBV11-2 with TRBJ2-2; TRBD1 matches at 7 bases. The CDR3 has 15 residues. CDR1 is SGHAT and CDR2 is FQNNGV in the germline V gene. V lost 1 base and J lost 6; bases outside the gene matches: 5. Written as DNA, the CDR3 is TGTGCCAGCAGCTTAGGCCACACAGGGGCCGGGGAGCTGTTTTTT. It encodes CASSLGHTGAGELFF.

The chain links TRBV7-8 to TRBJ1-4; tentatively, D is TRBD1 (5 bases). The germline V gene encodes CDR1 SGHVS and CDR2 FQNEAQ. This CDR3 region has 15 residues. The ends were cut back, 5 bases at V and 6 bases at J, with 16 bases in the middle. CDR3 sequence reads: CASSRWGGVDEKLFF. DNA of the CDR3: TGTGCCAGCAGCAGATGGGGGGGAGTAGATGAAAAACTGTTTTTT.

V and J are TRBV19 and TRBJ1-2, with 10 bases aligning to TRBD1. The CDR3 is made up of 20 amino acids. The V gene's germline CDR1 is LNHDA and CDR2 SQIVND (reference sequence). After removal of 5 bases from V and 4 bases from J, the junction contained 22 bases not matched to a gene. CDR3 loop: CASSLKGMTGQGYDGYGYTF. The CDR3 bases are TGTGCCAGTAGTTTAAAGGGGATGACGGGACAGGGGTATGACGGCTATGGCTACACCTTC.

The V call is TRBV4-1, the J call TRBJ2-3, with 10 bases lining up with TRBD1. CDR1 is MGHRA, CDR2 YSYEKL, per germline. This CDR3 is 19 amino acids long. V lost 0 bases to trimming and J lost 5 bases; unmatched junction nucleotides: 14. DNA of the CDR3: TGCGCCAGCAGCCAAGATGGGGGGGCCGGGACAGGGGTCGGAGATACGCAGTATTTT. This translates into CASSQDGGAGTGVGDTQYF.

This clone was counted a single time. This chain joins TRBV27 and TRBJ2-7; a weak D match, TRBD1 (6 bases). This CDR3 has 16 residues. The V and J ends lost 3 bases and 5 bases respectively, with 20 bases between them. Germline V gives CDR1 MNHEY, CDR2 SMNVEV (reference sequence). In DNA, the CDR3 is TGTGCCAGCAGTTTTGAATCCCGGGCAGGGGCTGACGAGCAGTACTTC. This gives the protein CASSFESRAGADEQYF.

V and J are TRBV7-2 and TRBJ2-1; unclear D gene. V gave up 5 bases and J gave up 4 bases, with 6 bases separating them. This CDR3 contains 12 residues. Germline values: CDR1 SGHTA, CDR2 FQGNSA. CDR3 protein: CASSPGYNEQFF. The CDR3 region has the DNA TGTGCCAGCAGCCCGGGTTACAATGAGCAGTTCTTC.

The chain couples TRBV24-1 to TRBJ2-2; 7 bases map to TRBD1. The V and J ends lost 0 bases and 2 bases, in that order; junction bases with no gene match: 8. The CDR3 totals 18 residues. Germline V gene lookup returns CDR1 KGHDR and CDR2 SFDVKD. In nucleotides, the CDR3 is TGTGCCACCAGTGATTTGCGACAGGGAGCTAACAACACCGGGGAGCTGTTTTTT. Protein: CATSDLRQGANNTGELFF.